A selection of T cell receptor beta chains follows, all from one sample in a study of blood T cells in healthy people across ages. MiXCR, run by TCRdb on the 5' RACE reads, gives a single entry per CDR3 protein. This table has fewer than 800,000 distinct CDR3 sequences, just under 25% appearing once. These data were likewise used in another study, on T cells of mothers and their children.

What was sequenced was blood. The receptors were gathered from a boy aged 5-17 years in good health. Both conserved end residues are part of each CDR3. D genes are given only for firm matches. Where a row states a size, it is once, few, many or the class of an expanded clone; other rows omit it.

v_gene,abundance,d_gene,j_gene,CDR3aa,CDR3nt
TRBV18,few,TRBD1,TRBJ2-1,CASLPGQGAHNEQFF,TGTGCCAGCTTACCCGGACAGGGGGCCCACAATGAGCAGTTCTTC
TRBV6-2/TRBV6-3,NA,NA,TRBJ2-7,CATQNENPTAQYF,TGTGCCACACAGAATGAGAATCCTACGGCGCAGTACTTC
TRBV19,NA,TRBD1,TRBJ1-2,CASSPRGPDGYTF,TGTGCCAGTAGTCCCAGGGGGCCCGATGGCTACACCTTC
TRBV6-6,NA,TRBD1,TRBJ1-2,CASSYSDRGGYGYTF,TGTGCCAGCAGTTACTCCGACAGGGGGGGCTATGGCTACACCTTC
TRBV7-2,once,TRBD2,TRBJ2-1,CASRIAGPYNEQFF,TGTGCCAGTAGAATAGCGGGACCCTACAATGAGCAGTTCTTC
TRBV28,NA,NA,TRBJ2-7,CASSLSTPAYEQYF,TGTGCCAGCAGTTTAAGTACCCCCGCCTACGAGCAGTACTTC
TRBV12-3/TRBV12-4,NA,NA,TRBJ1-4,CASKLTPTNEKLFF,TGTGCCAGCAAATTGACCCCAACTAATGAAAAACTGTTTTTT
TRBV5-1,NA,TRBD1,TRBJ2-3,CASSLGGDRVVDTQYF,TGCGCCAGCAGCCTTGGGGGGGACAGGGTTGTTGATACGCAGTATTTT
TRBV5-1,few,NA,TRBJ2-5,CASSLYPEEAQYF,TGCGCCAGCAGCTTGTATCCGGAGGAGGCCCAGTACTTC
TRBV19,NA,NA,TRBJ1-2,CASSIEQDYGYTF,TGTGCCAGTAGTATAGAACAGGACTATGGCTACACCTTC
TRBV28,few,TRBD1,TRBJ2-7,CASSYRDRARKQYF,TGTGCCAGCAGCTACCGGGACAGGGCGCGTAAGCAGTACTTC
TRBV20-1,few,TRBD1,TRBJ2-1,CSALDRGRNEQFF,TGCAGTGCTCTGGACAGGGGGAGAAATGAGCAGTTCTTC